The entry below describes one T cell receptor beta chain. Its antigen target is currently unknown. No clone much larger than this one lies a single base away; base qualities are absent. According to the study, the label for this sample's treatment or condition signals: live attenuated yellow fever vaccine strain. At each blood-draw timepoint, two biological replicates of bulk PBMCs were collected. A standard Ficoll-Paque protocol was used to isolate PBMCs from peripheral blood. RNA was extracted with TriZol from bulk PBMCs, CD4 and CD8 fractions, and dextramer-positive and dextramer-negative fractions. TCR cDNA was made using 5'RACE template switching, a step that added a universal primer site and unique molecular identifiers. Priming of cDNA synthesis was performed from both the TCR alpha and TCR beta constant segments. Two PCR steps were used to amplify libraries, with sample barcodes and sequencing adapters being added in the second step. Libraries were sequenced on Illumina HiSeq 2500 (2x100 bp) or NovaSeq (2x150 bp). From the authors' description of their analysis: Reads were demultiplexed and collapsed into UMI consensus sequences with MIGEC, and V(D)J alignment was performed with MiXCR. Vaccine-responding clonotypes were identified with edgeR using replicate PBMC samples, with FDR below 0.01 and a log2 fold change above 5 up to day 15 being required. Bulk clonotypes were assigned CD4 or CD8 identity according to which sequenced CD4 or CD8 repertoire held them at higher abundance. Clones were called with MiXCR by TCRdb after fastp trimmed the public reads at Q25, and only in-frame beta chains were retained. Identical CDR3 proteins give one entry, which carries the most common genes and DNA. These V and J calls derive from TCRdb rather than the authors' analysis. In all, the sample holds about 550,000 distinct CDR3 sequences, and approximately 21% of those were seen once. Jointly, the top ten make up roughly an eighth of the sample.

The sample comes from a study of T cells after yellow fever vaccination (dated by TCRdb to between 2019 and 2020). Describing the broader study: The SMART-Seq v4 Ultra Low Input RNA kit was used to prepare libraries from fractions with low cell numbers. To follow T-cell clones before and after primary and booster YFV17D yellow fever vaccination, bulk TCR alpha and beta repertoires were sequenced over time. Two healthy male donors, one aged 18 to 30 and one aged 30 to 40 years, were included in the cohort. Bulk PBMC replicates and cell subsets were isolated from blood drawn at multiple timepoints before and after both primary and secondary immunization.

Broader findings and caveats from the paper: The study included only two donors, which limits how far the findings can be generalized. After the booster, most of the clones that had expanded following primary vaccination were detected again (almost 98% of CD4 and roughly 88% of CD8), which suggests that memory was broadly maintained. Because abundant contaminating clonotypes from the bulk population could be contained in FACS-sorted repertoires, computational filtering was required. A small fraction of clonotypes appeared in both the CD4 and CD8 compartments, likely as a result of convergent recombination. Compared with the primary T-cell response, the secondary T-cell response was faster but weaker, reaching its peak on day 5 rather than on day 15.

This TCR came from a man in his thirties or forties who received the YFV17D yellow fever vaccine. The starting material was PBMCs, obtained 15 days after the yellow fever booster vaccination.

The CDR3 amino acid sequence is: CASSLMVAGGVDTQYF. The nucleotide sequence reads TGCGCCAGCAGCTTAATGGTGGCGGGAGGCGTAGATACGCAGTATTTT. The rearranged chain carries TRBV5-1 and TRBJ2-3; 8 of the junction bases match TRBD2. The germline V gene gives CDR1 as SGHRS and CDR2 as YFSETQ. The CDR3 contains 16 residues, cysteine and phenylalanine counted. Solely the CDR3 DNA is kept, with 48 bases framed from the first base. Germline trimming amounts to 2 bases on V and 5 bases on J, with 10 as the count of junction bases outside the gene matches.